The 29 T cell receptor beta chains below come from one sample, sequenced in a study of T cell responses to AZD1222 COVID-19 vaccine (dated by TCRdb to the early 2020s). Libraries were constructed by the immunoSEQ multiplex PCR assay. TCRdb's version of the immuneACCESS table is confined to in-frame rearrangements and falls short of the full clone set. An unresolved V gene accounts for under half of the shortfall where checked; the remainder is of unknown origin. A total of 84,000 or so clones appear in this sample, about 88% of them only once. About 2.9% of the sample comes from the top ten. Taken with the paper, the label for time point translates to: baseline before first vaccination. This specimen consisted of peripheral blood, obtained on day 0 of AZD1222 vaccination. Receptors were obtained from an adult in good health.

This sequence joins TRBV27 and TRBJ1-5, with D hard to call. Trimming cost V 2 bases and J 8 bases, with 10 bases left between them. Germline V CDR1 and CDR2: MNHEY, SMNVEV (reference sequence). CDR3 size: 13 residues. CDR3 in DNA: TGTGCCAGCAGTTTAGGTTGGGGTAAGCCCCAGCATTTT. This translates into CASSLGWGKPQHF.

The chain couples TRBV6-5 to TRBJ1-5, with D tentatively TRBD1 (5 bases). Germline V gene lookup returns CDR1 MNHEY and CDR2 SVGAGI. Between the trimmed V and J ends, which lost 0 bases and 7 bases, there was a span of 10 bases. CDR3 length equals 14 residues. CDR3 protein: CASSYSWGGQPQHF. The CDR3 DNA is TGTGCCAGCAGTTACTCTTGGGGGGGACAGCCCCAGCATTTT.

The chain employs TRBV15 and TRBJ2-2; D may be TRBD2 (6 bases). V was pared by 4 bases and J by 4 bases, with 16 bases between. The V gene's germline CDR1 is LNHNV and CDR2 YYDKDF (reference sequence). The CDR3 runs 16 residues. CDR3 sequence (DNA): TGTGCCACCAGCACCTTTGGGGCGGGGAGCACCGGGGAGCTGTTTTTT. It encodes CATSTFGAGSTGELFF.

The chain couples TRBV19 to TRBJ1-5; D is undetermined. This CDR3 has 12 amino acids. V lost 10 bases to trimming and J lost 7 bases, with 14 bases between them. Germline assignment: CDR1 LNHDA and CDR2 SQIVND (reference sequence). The CDR3 loop reads CATEGESQPQHF. The CDR3 DNA reads as TGTGCCACTGAAGGAGAGAGCCAGCCCCAGCATTTT.

The chain combines TRBV5-4 with TRBJ2-2, with 8 bases lining up with TRBD2. The CDR3 is 14 amino acids. J lost 4 bases, V lost 4 bases, and 3 bases had no gene match. Germline V CDR1 and CDR2: SGHNT, YYREEE (reference sequence). CDR3 in DNA: TGTGCCAGCAGCGGGACTAGTCCCACCGGGGAGCTGTTTTTT. It is translated as CASSGTSPTGELFF.

This clone was recorded once. The chain has TRBV5-1 and TRBJ2-5; TRBD2 matches 10 bases. From germline, CDR1 is SGHRS and CDR2 YFSETQ. With 0 bases clipped from V and 2 bases from J, the junction kept 10 bases outside the gene matches. The CDR3 length is 18 residues. This CDR3 reads CASSLAGTSVPQQETQYF. The DNA for the CDR3 is TGCGCCAGCAGCTTGGCCGGGACTAGCGTACCCCAACAAGAGACCCAGTACTTC.

The chain combines TRBV19 with TRBJ1-5; a weak D match, TRBD1 (5 bases). Germline CDR1 LNHDA, CDR2 SQIVND (reference sequence). V lost 10 bases to trimming and J lost 6 bases, with 16 bases between them. The CDR3 sequence is 13 residues long. CDR3 coding DNA: TGTGCCACCCGGCAGGGTGGCGGTCAGCCCCAGCATTTT. Translation: CATRQGGGQPQHF.

The CDR3 here is CASSSSGEAGNTIYF. CDR3 DNA: TGCGCCAGCAGCTCAAGCGGGGAGGCTGGAAACACCATATATTTT. The genes are TRBV5-1 and TRBJ1-3; D ambiguous. Germline V lookup: CDR1 SGHRS, CDR2 YFSETQ. V lost 3 bases to trimming and J lost 2 bases, with 12 bases between them. CDR3 length equals 15 residues. Full variable domain (missing parts from reference TRBV5-1 and TRBJ1-3): KAGVTQTPRYLIKTRGQQVTLSCSPISGHRSVSWYQQTPGQGLQFLFEYFSETQRNKGNFPGRFSGRQFSNSRSEMNVSTLELGDSALYLCASSSSGEAGNTIYFGEGSWLTVV.

The gene calls are TRBV7-2 and TRBJ2-1; weak D call: TRBD1 (7 bases). V was pared by 5 bases and J by 2 bases, with 13 bases between. Germline CDR1 and CDR2: SGHTA and FQGNSA. The CDR3 totals 15 residues. The CDR3 is CASSPRDSAYNEQFF. The CDR3, as DNA: TGTGCCAGCAGCCCGCGGGACAGTGCCTACAATGAGCAGTTCTTC.

The CDR3 protein is CASSWGDEQFF. The CDR3 region has the DNA TGTGCCAGCAGCTGGGGGGATGAGCAGTTCTTC. The genes are TRBV7-9 and TRBJ2-1; D possibly corresponds to TRBD2 (6 bases). This CDR3 is built from 11 residues. The V end lost 4 bases, the J end lost 8 bases, and 6 bases lay between the germline ends. CDR1 and CDR2 from the germline V gene are SEHNR and FQNEAQ (reference sequence).

V gene TRBV24-1 combines with J gene TRBJ2-7, with D perhaps matching TRBD2 (6 bases). Germline assignment: CDR1 KGHDR and CDR2 SFDVKD. CDR3 length: 14 residues. V lost 5 bases, J lost 1 base, and 11 bases lay in between. CDR3 amino acids: CATSVIRGSYEQYF. Here the CDR3 DNA reads TGTGCCACCAGTGTGATTCGGGGGTCCTACGAGCAGTACTTC.

J is TRBJ2-2 and V is TRBV7-8; D is possibly TRBD1 (6 bases). Germline CDR1 and CDR2: SGHVS and FQNEAQ. This CDR3 has 15 amino acids. Trimming stripped 5 bases from V and 0 bases from J, with 10 bases between. The CDR3 DNA is TGTGCCAGCAGCATCGGACAGACGAACACCGGGGAGCTGTTTTTT. It is translated as CASSIGQTNTGELFF.

The CDR3 DNA follows: TGTGCCAGCTCACTCTCCGGGACAGGGGCATACGAGCAGTACTTC. It is translated as CASSLSGTGAYEQYF. J is TRBJ2-7 and V is TRBV18; 10 bases are shared with TRBD1. Germline loops: CDR1 KGHSH, CDR2 LQKENI. The length of the CDR3 is 15 residues. V shed 4 bases and J 4 bases; nucleotides not matched to a gene: 7.

V gene TRBV28 combines with J gene TRBJ1-1; D is uncertain. The germline V gene has CDR1 MDHEN and CDR2 SYDVKM. This CDR3 contains 14 residues. Between the trimmed V and J ends, which lost 6 bases and 2 bases, there was a span of 13 bases. The CDR3 nucleotides read TGTGCCAGCAGCCTCACAAGATTTAACACTGAAGCTTTCTTT. This sequence encodes CASSLTRFNTEAFF.

The chain uses TRBV9 and TRBJ1-1; unclear D gene. Germline CDR1 SGDLS, CDR2 YYNGEE. The CDR3 contains 14 residues. The V end lost 0 bases, the J end lost 5 bases, and 11 bases lay between the germline ends. The chain's CDR3 is CASSVAGRDTEAFF. The CDR3 bases are TGTGCCAGCAGCGTAGCTGGGAGGGATACTGAAGCTTTCTTT. Full variable domain (rest looked up from reference TRBV9 and TRBJ1-1): DSGVTQTPKHLITATGQRVTLRCSPRSGDLSVYWYQQSLDQGLQFLIQYYNGEERAKGNILERFSAQQFPDLHSELNLSSLELGDSALYFCASSVAGRDTEAFFGQGTRLTVV.

V usage is TRBV4-1 and J usage is TRBJ1-2, with 7 nucleotides matching TRBD1. The CDR3 extends over 14 amino acids. The V gene end was trimmed by 1 base and the J gene end by 5 bases; junction bases not matched to a gene: 4. Looked up from germline, CDR1 is MGHRA and CDR2 is YSYEKL. The CDR3: CASSQVTGDYGYTF. The CDR3 DNA sequence: TGCGCCAGCAGCCAAGTAACAGGGGATTATGGCTACACCTTC.

The rearrangement uses TRBV12-5 and TRBJ2-1; 14 positions match TRBD2. Unmatched junction bases numbered 18, after V lost 5 bases and J lost 15 bases. Germline loops: CDR1 LGHNT, CDR2 FRNRAP. The CDR3 is made up of 17 amino acids. The DNA for the CDR3 is TGTGCTAGTGGTGAGCTTCCGGGACTAGCGGGAGCCGGGGGCCTGTTCTTC. Its protein is CASGELPGLAGAGGLFF.

This clone was observed a few times. The CDR3 sequence is CASSTGQVLSGNTIYF. CDR3 sequence (DNA): TGCGCCAGCAGCACGGGACAGGTTCTCTCTGGAAACACCATATATTTT. V gene TRBV5-1 combines with J gene TRBJ1-3; 8 bases fit TRBD1. Germline values: CDR1 SGHRS, CDR2 YFSETQ. This CDR3 has 16 amino acids. V shed 4 bases, J shed 0 bases, and the junction held 6 bases outside the gene matches.

The rearrangement joins TRBV28 to TRBJ2-3; 10 bases map to TRBD1. Germline-derived CDR1 and CDR2 are MDHEN and SYDVKM. The ends lost 6 bases at V and 4 bases at J; junction bases unmatched: 7. CDR3 length equals 15 residues. The CDR3 DNA follows: TGTGCCAGCAGCCAGGACAGGGGGGTCGCAGATACGCAGTATTTT. Protein: CASSQDRGVADTQYF. Full variable domain (outside the CDR3, taken from reference TRBV28 and TRBJ2-3): DVKVTQSSRYLVKRTGEKVFLECVQDMDHENMFWYRQDPGLGLRLIYFSYDVKMKEKGDIPEGYSVSREKKERFSLILESASTNQTSMYLCASSQDRGVADTQYFGPGTRLTVL.

This sequence joins TRBV2 and TRBJ1-6, with no clear D. The CDR3 sequence is 14 residues long. Looked up from germline, CDR1 is SNHLY and CDR2 is FYNNEI. The V gene lost 6 bases and the J gene lost 10 bases, with 16 bases spanning the gap. The CDR3 DNA sequence: TGTGCCAGCAGGGCCTCCTCGGGTGGATCACCCCTCCACTTT. This gives the protein CASRASSGGSPLHF.

This clone was recorded once. The chain joins TRBV6-5 to TRBJ2-7; D is possibly TRBD1 or TRBD2 (5 bases each). V was shortened by 7 bases and J by 3 bases, with 19 bases between the two germline ends. Germline V gene sequence: CDR1 MNHEY, CDR2 SVGAGI. The CDR3 extends over 15 amino acids. CDR3 sequence reads: CASTSPQKRGYEQYF. The DNA of the CDR3 is TGTGCCAGCACCTCCCCCCAAAAGAGGGGCTACGAGCAGTACTTC.

The chain combines TRBV19 with TRBJ1-5, with D perhaps matching TRBD1 (6 bases). V was trimmed by 5 bases and J by 0 bases, leaving 11 bases between them. Per germline, CDR1 LNHDA and CDR2 SQIVND (reference sequence). The CDR3 contains 15 residues. The CDR3, as DNA: TGTGCCAGTAGTCAACAGGGCTATAGCAATCAGCCCCAGCATTTT. Amino acid sequence: CASSQQGYSNQPQHF. The variable domain in full, with the rest retrieved from reference TRBV19 and TRBJ1-5, is DGGITQSPKYLFRKEGQNVTLSCEQNLNHDAMYWYRQDPGQGLRLIYYSQIVNDFQKGDIAEGYSVSREKKESFPLTVTSAQKNPTAFYLCASSQQGYSNQPQHFGDGTRLSIL.

The gene calls are TRBV19 and TRBJ2-3; 7 bases fit TRBD1. CDR3 length: 16 amino acids. Germline V CDR1 and CDR2: LNHDA, SQIVND (reference sequence). The V and J ends lost 0 bases and 6 bases, in that order; junction bases with no gene match: 9. CDR3 nucleotides: TGTGCCAGTAGTATAGATCTGGAGACAGGGCACGATACGCAGTATTTT. It encodes CASSIDLETGHDTQYF.

The chain joins TRBV13 to TRBJ2-7, with D perhaps matching TRBD1 or TRBD2 (5 bases each). CDR1 and CDR2 (germline): PRHDT, FYEKMQ (reference sequence). The CDR3 runs 16 residues. V was cut by 1 base and J by 7 bases, with 20 bases left in between. CDR3 coding DNA: TGTGCCAGCAGCTTAGTGTGGCAGGGAGTTACGCGGGAGCAGTACTTC. It translates to CASSLVWQGVTREQYF.

CDR3 protein: CSVEFRGLSTGELFF. CDR3 DNA: TGCAGCGTTGAATTCAGGGGGCTTAGCACCGGGGAGCTGTTTTTT. This sequence joins TRBV29-1 and TRBJ2-2; TRBD1 aligns across 8 bases. Germline lookup yields CDR1 SQVTM and CDR2 ANQGSEA. V lost 2 bases and J lost 4; bases outside the gene matches: 6. CDR3 length: 15 amino acids.

The chain couples TRBV6-5 to TRBJ2-7, with D possibly being TRBD2 (6 bases). Germline loops: CDR1 MNHEY, CDR2 SVGAGI. The V end lost 5 bases, the J end lost 3 bases, and 14 bases lay between the germline ends. The CDR3 length is 14 residues. CDR3 protein: CASSSWASDYEQYF. The DNA of the CDR3 is TGTGCCAGCAGTAGTTGGGCTAGCGACTACGAGCAGTACTTC.

The chain carries TRBV6-5 and TRBJ2-7; either TRBD1 or TRBD2 may fit D (6 bases each). The length of the CDR3 is 15 residues. CDR1 and CDR2 (germline): MNHEY, SVGAGI. V lost 6 bases and J 3 bases, leaving 18 bases between the germline ends. Written as DNA, the CDR3 is TGTGCCAGCAGGGAGGAGGGGGGTTTTTTCTACGAGCAGTACTTC. Protein product: CASREEGGFFYEQYF.

V is TRBV5-6 and J is TRBJ2-3, with a weak D call TRBD2 (6 bases). In germline, CDR1 is SGHDT, CDR2 YYEEEE. The CDR3 totals 13 residues. The V end was cut by 1 base, the J end by 8 bases, with 11 bases between. For the CDR3, the DNA is TGTGCCAGCAGCTTGTGGGTGGGACTTACGCAGTATTTT. Translation: CASSLWVGLTQYF. Using reference TRBV5-6 and TRBJ2-3 for the parts outside the CDR3, the full variable domain is DAGVTQSPTHLIKTRGQQVTLRCSPKSGHDTVSWYQQALGQGPQFIFQYYEEEERQRGNFPDRFSGHQFPNYSSELNVNALLLGDSALYLCASSLWVGLTQYFGPGTRLTVL.

The V and J genes are TRBV5-1 and TRBJ2-2; 9 bases line up with TRBD1. V was clipped by 5 bases and J by 3 bases; unmatched bases: 5. This CDR3 is 15 amino acids long. The germline gives CDR1 SGHRS, CDR2 YFSETQ. CDR3 DNA: TGCGCCAGCAGGTCACAGGGGGCTGACACCGGGGAGCTGTTTTTT. Protein product: CASRSQGADTGELFF.